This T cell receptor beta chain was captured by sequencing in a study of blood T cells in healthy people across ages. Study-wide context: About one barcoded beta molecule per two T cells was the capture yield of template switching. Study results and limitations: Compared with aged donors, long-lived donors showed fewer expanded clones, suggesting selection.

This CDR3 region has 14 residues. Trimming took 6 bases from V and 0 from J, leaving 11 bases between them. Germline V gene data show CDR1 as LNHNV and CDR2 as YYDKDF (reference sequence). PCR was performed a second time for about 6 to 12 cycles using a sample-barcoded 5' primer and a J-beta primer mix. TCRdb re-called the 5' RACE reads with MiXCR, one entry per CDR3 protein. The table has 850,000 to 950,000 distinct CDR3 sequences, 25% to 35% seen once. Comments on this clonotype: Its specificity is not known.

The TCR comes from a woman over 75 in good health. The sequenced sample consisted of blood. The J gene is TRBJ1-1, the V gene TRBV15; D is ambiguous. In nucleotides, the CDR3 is TGTGCCACCAGTACTGTCTGGGTGAACACTGAAGCTTTCTTT. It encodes CATSTVWVNTEAFF.